These T cell receptor beta chains were read from a single sample in a study of T cell changes during pregnancy in multiple sclerosis. Produced via immunoSEQ multiplex PCR; TCRdb's table is partial and in-frame only. The table includes roughly 55,000 clones, around 93% detected once. The input for sequencing was CD4+ T cells from peripheral blood mononuclear cells, taken after pregnancy. The receptors were sampled from a female donor in good health, enrolled as a control in a pregnancy study. Both conserved end residues are part of each CDR3. The order of the fields is J gene, V gene, D gene, CDR3 protein. A D gene is named only where the DNA matches it firmly.

>TRBJ1-1|TRBV19|NA
CASNRRGDTEAFF
>TRBJ1-4|TRBV19|TRBD1
CASTRTGTGGEKLFF
>TRBJ2-3|TRBV25-1|NA
CASSAAGTDTQYF
>TRBJ1-5|TRBV18|NA
CASSGMGTGSNQPQHF
>TRBJ1-2|TRBV5-5|NA
CASSLSAVLANYGYTF
>TRBJ1-5|TRBV5-1|NA
CASSPQGSGNQPQHF
>TRBJ1-4|TRBV5-1|NA
CASSLGGVGEKLFF
>TRBJ1-1|TRBV29-1|TRBD1
CSVVGGQGGNTEAFF
>TRBJ1-5|TRBV6-5|TRBD1
CASSYGQGSQPQHF
>TRBJ1-2|TRBV6-5|NA
CASSTGGRLGYTF
>TRBJ2-6|TRBV9|TRBD2
CASSSRLAGGAGGANVLTF
>TRBJ2-1|TRBV12-5|TRBD1
CASGLTARDRGSNEQFF
>TRBJ1-3|TRBV5-1|NA
CASSLALGNTIYF
>TRBJ2-5|TRBV19|TRBD2
CASSIPGLAAQETQYF
>TRBJ2-3|TRBV4-3|NA
CASSQKKGGGRTDTQYF
>TRBJ1-6|TRBV6-5|TRBD1
CASSYDRDSPLHF
>TRBJ2-1|TRBV6-5|NA
CASSERTRNNEQFF
>TRBJ2-5|TRBV7-6|NA
CASSLALPQGGLQETQYF
>TRBJ2-5|TRBV30|NA
CAWEGLETQYF
>TRBJ2-2|TRBV12-5|TRBD1
CASGLATGGPGELFF
>TRBJ2-7|TRBV10-3|NA
CATRAGIDYEQYF
>TRBJ2-5|TRBV2|NA
CASSETRFQETQYF
>TRBJ1-5|TRBV27|TRBD1
CASSSIPTGGNQPQHF